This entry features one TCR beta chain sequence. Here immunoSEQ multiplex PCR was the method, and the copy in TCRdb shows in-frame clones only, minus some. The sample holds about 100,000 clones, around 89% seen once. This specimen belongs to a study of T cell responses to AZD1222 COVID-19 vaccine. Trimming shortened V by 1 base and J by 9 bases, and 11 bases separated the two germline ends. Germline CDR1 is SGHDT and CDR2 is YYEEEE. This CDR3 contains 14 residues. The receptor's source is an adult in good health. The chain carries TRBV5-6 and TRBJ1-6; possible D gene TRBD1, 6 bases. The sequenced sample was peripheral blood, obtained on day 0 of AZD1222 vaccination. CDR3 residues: CASSLPGGGSPLHF. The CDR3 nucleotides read TGTGCCAGCAGCTTGCCGGGGGGCGGTTCACCCCTCCACTTT.